This T cell receptor (beta chain) is from a study of cytomegalovirus exposure and HLA in healthy donors (dated by TCRdb to 2016 to 2017). About the investigation overall: In an earlier analysis of 587 of the donors, 276 Gb of sequence data and 90 million to 120 million unique TCR beta sequences from about 179 million T cells were reported. About 330 gigabases of sequencing data and 70 million to 95 million unique TCR sequences made up an early release that covered approximately 620 HLA-typed donors. The genetic ancestry cluster associated with self-reported Caucasian donors included 80% to 90% of the roughly 410 genotyped donors. The aim of the study was to test whether cataloging public T cell receptors could identify signatures of past pathogen exposure. Using immunosequencing, the study profiled T cell repertoires from fewer than 850 subjects and related those repertoires to cytomegalovirus serostatus. In addition to the first cohort of 666 subjects, a separate validation cohort of 120 different subjects was used. High-throughput TCR immunosequencing, statistical association of individual TCRs with disease status, and machine learning were combined to predict cytomegalovirus infection status. In a later analysis, previously published TCR beta repertoires from 550 to 700 donors were re-analyzed and high-resolution HLA genotyping was added so that TCR occurrence patterns could be studied. In the later analysis, no new phenotypic data were used to find candidate immune exposures; instead, reliance was placed on TCR beta sequences and their occurrence across donors. An earlier analysis of several hundred of the donors used high-throughput TCR beta sequencing to judge whether each TCR beta V gene segment behaved as functional or pseudogenic. Donor age, sex, ethnicity and CMV serostatus were collected together with the repertoire data. In a later genetic analysis, genome-wide SNP genotypes for about 55% of the roughly 700 donors were used, and that subset was treated as a discovery cohort. All discovery cohort repertoires had been generated on a single sequencing platform. Class I and class II HLA loci were covered by the typing at four-digit resolution. The number of typed donors differed by locus: roughly 629-640 for A, B, C, DRB1 and DQB1; some 540 for DQA1; approximately 600 for DPA1; and some 430 for DPB1. About five DR-DQ haplotypes were treated as single units for association and clustering because of strong linkage in the cohort. On average, approximately 250,000 unique TCR beta nucleotide sequences were sequenced per donor among 300 to 500 genotyped donors of the cohort, with roughly 18% of those sequences being non-productive.

Points the paper makes about the study in general: A total of fewer than 200 TCR beta chains were listed by the study as associated with cytomegalovirus. Because some donors lacked HLA typing at each locus, the association tests relied only on the typed subset. Some IMGT-functional V segments, including TRBV6-2 and TRBV6-3, could not be distinguished by the 87-base-pair reads and were therefore excluded. According to a later analysis, most CMV-associated TCR beta chains appeared to be HLA-restricted, and the HLA associations seemed to be driven largely by CMV exposure. Most TCR sequences were seen in very few donors, while some public TCRs were found in many individuals. Several of the top co-occurrence clusters appeared to be linked to parvovirus B19, influenza, CMV and Epstein-Barr virus, according to a later analysis. Specific HLA alleles were associated with 15,000 to 20,000 TCR beta sequences at a false discovery rate of 0.05 in a later analysis. In vitro tests confirmed that three of the cytomegalovirus-associated TCR beta chains recognize cytomegalovirus antigens. A later genetic analysis reported fewer N-insertions in productive TCRs among donors in an Asian-associated ancestry cluster than the roughly 700-donor mean. The presence/absence analyses assumed that sequencing depth was roughly uniform across donors, and that assumption may not be true. Because counts were too low, seventeen rarely observed V segments, including chromosome 9 orphons, were excluded from the earlier analysis of 587 of the donors. Correlated functional status among segregating V segments might reflect linkage disequilibrium, but an unknown experimental factor could not be ruled out. According to a later analysis, TCR association rates differed among HLA loci, with DRB1 alleles showing the most associated TCRs and HLA-C alleles showing the fewest. For the cohort, immune exposure information was limited to CMV serostatus. In both the original and validation cohorts, the classifier was reported to diagnose cytomegalovirus status with high specificity and sensitivity. A later genetic analysis associated a missense DCLRE1C variant with V-gene and J-gene trimming of TCR beta chains, and an independent cohort replicated the association. A cluster of highly shared sequence variants was judged likely to be a technical artifact of the sequencing pipeline. This cohort had only TCR beta chains sequenced, and the lack of alpha or paired-chain data limited which features could be detected. In a later analysis, HLA-associated TCR beta chains were found to be more clonally expanded and to have lower generation probabilities than equally common non-associated chains. A further reported finding was that TCR beta sequences accurately predicted the HLA-A and HLA-B alleles for most subjects in the first cohort. It was suggested by the authors that the approach could potentially be generalized to other disease states and immunological phenotypes. When HLA alleles, especially DR and DQ, strongly co-occurred, TCR associations were difficult to assign to individual alleles. An earlier analysis of roughly 570 of the donors showed that most TCR beta V segments appeared in productive rearrangements either about 87% or about 30% of the time, which broadly matched IMGT annotations.

Inclusive of the bounding cysteine and phenylalanine, the CDR3 is 14 residues long. Just the 42-base CDR3 DNA is kept, in frame starting at base 1. Sequences LNHDA (CDR1) and SQIVND (CDR2) are obtained from the germline V gene (reference sequence). The germline ends are 14 bases apart after V is trimmed by 7 bases and J by 4 bases. On this clone itself: Which antigen it targets is not known. Per-base qualities were not stored, and no clone one base away is much larger.

Library method: the immunoSEQ multiplex PCR assay. The multiplex PCR relied on a mix of 60 forward primers for TCR Vbeta segments and 13 reverse primers for TCR Jbeta segments. The CDR3 region of rearranged TCR beta genes was amplified from genomic DNA with a multiplex PCR assay. On the Illumina HiSeq System, the amplified TCR beta libraries were sequenced as 87-base-pair reads. The study's processing was this. In a later analysis, tens of millions of unique TCR beta chains were counted across the 500 to 700 repertoires, and roughly 11 million of these chains were shared by at least two donors. A nearest-neighbor algorithm error-corrected the raw reads and collapsed the reads into unique sequences, merging closely related sequences to remove PCR and sequencing errors. CDR3 sequences were aligned to IMGT reference sequences to assign V, D and J gene segments. For a sequence to be retained, a match of at least six nucleotides was required to both a V gene segment and a J gene segment. Rearrangements were called productive when the CDR3 lacked stop codons and stayed in frame with V and J; all others were non-productive. Following IMGT convention, CDR3 was defined as the stretch from the second conserved V-encoded cysteine to the conserved J-encoded phenylalanine. The earlier analysis of 587 of the donors excluded any sequence lacking an unambiguous match to a single V gene segment. In an earlier analysis of 587 of the donors, V segments were called functional above 56.7% productive rearrangements and were called segregating when the between-donor standard deviation exceeded 5%. To diagnose cytomegalovirus status from the catalog of TCR beta chain sequences, a statistical classification framework was built. V and J gene assignment, in a later analysis, came from comparing TCR nucleotide sequences with IMGT/GENE-DB human TR gene sequences. Using the TCRdist pipeline, a later analysis assigned CDR3 sequences along with most-parsimonious VDJ recombination scenarios. In a later analysis, each TCR beta chain was defined by its CDR3 amino acid sequence together with its V-gene family, and reads without a unique V-gene family were excluded. In a later analysis, a few hundred highly shared, low-generation-probability nucleotide sequences were removed to address suspected cross-contamination and a sequencing artifact. In a later analysis, a clonal expansion index was calculated for each public chain from normalized within-repertoire ranks of inferred template counts. In a later analysis, generation probabilities were computed with a VDJ recombination model fitted to out-of-frame rearrangements, and the resulting probabilities were checked against IGoR. In a later analysis, hypergeometric tests were used to score TCR-TCR, TCR-HLA and TCR-CMV co-occurrence, with a repertoire-size bias correction applied to TCR pairs. False discovery rates were estimated in a later analysis by permuting HLA or CMV assignments 20 times. A later analysis grouped co-occurring TCRs with DBSCAN, adding TCRdist sequence similarity when clustering within HLA-allele-positive subsets. For co-occurrence clustering, repertoires with fewer than 30,000 or more than 120,000 public chains were excluded, along with five repertoires with anomalous nucleotide sharing. TCRdb took this table from immuneACCESS and kept in-frame rearrangements with V and J called. Such tables lack part of the clones; where checked against another copy, unresolved V genes explain under half of the gap, and the rest is unexplained. V, J and clone size were drawn from that table, and D and trimming were deduced from the DNA. The sample table records 160,000 or so clones; over 75% of these occur just once. The ten largest clones represent under 0.6% of the sample.

In total, over 600 healthy bone marrow donors made up the cohort. At the time of sampling, all cohort members were nominally healthy, though unrecorded immune exposures were likely present. The donor tested CMV seronegative, placing the donor among the roughly 340 seronegative members of the cohort. Every donor gave a peripheral blood sample, and the peripheral blood mononuclear cells from that sample were used for TCR beta sequencing. Genomic DNA extraction from the blood cell samples was performed with the Qiagen DNeasy Blood Extraction Kit. The sequence derives from a woman aged 45-60 years in good health and CMV-seronegative. Recombination joined TRBV19 with TRBJ2-1; TRBD2 is a possible D gene, resting on 6 matching bases. Material: PBMCs. CDR3 region: CASKKAGRYNEQFF. The nucleotide sequence reads as follows: TGTGCCAGTAAGAAGGCGGGAAGGTACAATGAGCAGTTCTTC.